The text below deals with one T cell receptor (beta chain). What antigen it recognizes has not been identified. The sample holds no much larger clone one base away, and base qualities are not on file. The entry originates in a study of T cells in Graves' hyperthyroidism and ophthalmopathy (dated by TCRdb to the late 2010s). Regarding the study in general: Peripheral blood was sampled at the time of initial diagnosis, prior to any treatment. TCR V-J signatures able to tell the groups apart were searched for in a discovery cohort of 100 patients, of whom more than 40 had Graves' ophthalmopathy and 57 had stable Graves' hyperthyroidism. Prospective prediction of ophthalmopathy was tested in an independent validation cohort consisting of 18 hyperthyroidism patients and around 17 patients who later progressed to ophthalmopathy. For training and testing, the roughly 100 patients in the discovery cohort were randomly divided in a 7:3 ratio. Thyroid tissue and blood T-cell repertoires from six Graves' hyperthyroidism patients were also compared in the study. After sampling, hyperthyroidism patients received methimazole starting at 30 mg daily, and ophthalmopathy patients received high-dose intravenous methylprednisolone. According to the paper, TCR Vbeta CDR3 sequencing was carried out on 135 peripheral blood samples, which came from 40 to 45 ophthalmopathy, 70 to 80 hyperthyroidism and roughly 17 progressor patients.

Overall results and qualifications from the work: No statistical method was used to fix the sample size in advance, and group allocation was not hidden from the investigators. In validation, the model predicted progression to ophthalmopathy a median of about 6.8 months before onset, with approximately 70% sensitivity and roughly 79% specificity. Most expanded thyroid clonotypes (frequency above 0.001) were also detected in blood, a finding suggesting that blood repertoires may reflect thyroid immune responses. In cross-validation, a model built on a 13 V-J signature told ophthalmopathy apart from stable hyperthyroidism with 85% to 90% sensitivity and 81% to 82% specificity, and in testing the same model reached 80%/75%.

Graves' hyperthyroidism was defined as stable when no progression to ophthalmopathy occurred over 18 months of follow-up. Hyperthyroidism patients were aged 18 to 65 years and newly diagnosed, with disease duration of less than 2 months. The study excluded patients with uncontrolled infections, other autoimmune diseases, pregnancy or lactation. Diagnoses were based on clinical symptoms, serum thyroxine and TRAb, thyroid ultrasound and orbital computed tomography. PBMCs were isolated from 10 ml of fresh peripheral blood by Ficoll-Paque density gradient centrifugation. Trizol reagent was used to extract total RNA, and RNA quality was then checked on an Agilent 2100 Bioanalyzer. The TCR beta CDR3 regions were amplified from RNA transcripts. For the first round of RT-PCR on the TCR CDR3, the HTBI primer set was used together with the Qiagen OneStep RT-PCR kit. A second multiplex PCR round built the libraries, followed by size selection and purification. Sequencing of the libraries was done on an Illumina HiSeq2000 using paired-end 100 bp reads. On the study's bioinformatics: SOAPnuke was used to process the raw data, with reads discarded if the reads contained adapters or uncalled bases, had a mean Phred below 15, or lacked an exact constant-primer or identifier match. High-quality paired reads were merged using COPE v1.2.5, and each unique nucleotide sequence was defined as a clonotype. MiTCR v1.1 was used to align the clonotypes against IMGT TRBV, TRBD and TRBJ reference segments. The analysis was restricted to V-J combinations with a frequency above 0.0001, which together covered just over 98% of the repertoires. The TCS score was defined as the ratio of F50 (clonal expansion) to E x V (chaos), calculated using BLOSUM62-based TCRdist between CDR3 peptides within each V-J. Welch's t-statistics and random forest reduced fewer than 600 V-J features to about 13, which were used in a naive Bayes classifier (R e1071). TCRdb reworked the public reads: Q25 trimming with fastp, MiXCR clone assembly, productive beta chains retained. Under each unique CDR3 protein, matching rows form one entry showing the most common genes and DNA. The V and J calls reflect TCRdb's pipeline rather than the authors' work. For this sample the table gives around 440,000 distinct CDR3 sequences, of which 15% to 19% were detected only once. 13% to 15% of the sample rests with the top ten.

The specimen was blood. The source of this sequence is a woman in her late teens or twenties with Graves' hyperthyroidism.

DNA sequence: TGCGCCAGCACCACTGGGGCGGTGAACACTGAAGCTTTCTTT. Its coded protein is CASTTGAVNTEAFF. In this chain, TRBV4-1 is recombined with TRBJ1-1; a tentative D call is TRBD1 (5 bases match). Relative to germline, V is 7 bases shorter and J is 0 bases shorter, with 12 bases between their ends. The germline V gene sets CDR1 to MGHRA and CDR2 to YSYEKL. CDR3 length: 14 amino acids, cysteine to phenylalanine. Only CDR3 DNA is held: 42 bases, read in frame from base 1.